This T cell receptor beta chain was obtained from a study of T cells in Graves' hyperthyroidism and ophthalmopathy. It was RNA transcripts that yielded the amplified TCR beta CDR3 regions. HTBI primers were the set used in a first-round RT-PCR of the TCR CDR3. One entry per CDR3 protein results from TCRdb running MiXCR on the multiplex PCR reads. The sample yields 650,000 to 700,000 distinct CDR3 sequences, roughly 17% seen once. Hyperthyroidism was newly diagnosed in patients aged 18 to 65 (duration under 2 months). This CDR3 contains 13 residues. Trimming removed 0 bases from V and 2 bases from J, with 2 bases in between. Germline lookup yields CDR1 MNHEY and CDR2 SVGEGT.

The chain joins TRBV6-2 or TRBV6-3 to TRBJ1-3; D unresolved. The material sequenced was blood. This clonotype was sampled from a man between 50 and 59 years old with Graves' hyperthyroidism. The CDR3 DNA is TGTGCCAGCAGTTACTCGACTGGAAACACCATATATTTT. Translation: CASSYSTGNTIYF.